The text below deals with one TCR beta chain. Its antigen is still unknown. No base quality information exists; no much larger clone differs at one position. This entry belongs to a study of technical replicates of blood from a handful of donors (dated by TCRdb to 2016 to 2017). Preparation of the library involved the immunoSEQ multiplex PCR assay. Drawn from immuneACCESS, this table holds only the in-frame rearrangements with V and J called that TCRdb kept. Clones are partly lost; checked studies trace under half to an unresolved V gene and leave the rest unexplained. The sample table holds more than 75,000 clones, of which almost 97% were seen once. In total, the top ten clones hold 0.36% of the sample. From its cysteine to its phenylalanine, the CDR3 spans 14 amino acids. CDR3 DNA only is kept here, 42 bases in frame from base 1. CDR1 and CDR2 are drawn from the germline V gene: MNHNS, SASEGT. Trimmed from V: 6 bases; trimmed from J: 4 bases; junction bases lacking a gene match: 8.

The rearrangement combines TRBV6-1 with TRBJ2-5; TRBD2 aligns with 7 central bases. Sequencing used T cells isolated from PBMCs. The receptor was isolated from a human donor in good health. The bases read TGTGCCAGCAGCGCCGCGGGAGCTTTAGAGACCCAGTACTTC. Translated, this is CASSAAGALETQYF.